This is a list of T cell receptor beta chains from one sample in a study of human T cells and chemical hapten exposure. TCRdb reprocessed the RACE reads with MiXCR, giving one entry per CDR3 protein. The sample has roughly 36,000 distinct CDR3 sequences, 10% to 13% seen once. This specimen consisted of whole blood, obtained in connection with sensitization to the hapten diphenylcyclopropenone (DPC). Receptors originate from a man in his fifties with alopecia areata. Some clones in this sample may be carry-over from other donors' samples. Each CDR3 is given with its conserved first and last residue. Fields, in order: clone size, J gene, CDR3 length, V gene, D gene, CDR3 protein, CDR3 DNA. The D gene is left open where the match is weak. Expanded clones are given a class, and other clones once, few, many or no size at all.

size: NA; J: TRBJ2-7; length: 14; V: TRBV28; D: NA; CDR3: CASRLGTIEAEQYF; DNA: TGTGCCAGCAGACTAGGTACTATCGAGGCCGAGCAGTACTTC
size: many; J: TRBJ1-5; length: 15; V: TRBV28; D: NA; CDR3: CASSFEGAAFWSQHF; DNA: TGTGCCAGCAGTTTTGAAGGGGCCGCCTTTTGGTCCCAGCATTTT
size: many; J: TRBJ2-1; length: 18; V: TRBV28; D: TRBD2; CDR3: CASSLRLAVFSPYNEQFF; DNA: TGTGCCAGCAGTTTAAGACTAGCGGTCTTCTCTCCCTACAATGAGCAGTTCTTC
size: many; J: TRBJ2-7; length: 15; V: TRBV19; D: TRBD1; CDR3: CASRRGGTGPYEQYF; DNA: TGTGCCAGTAGACGGGGTGGGACAGGGCCCTACGAGCAGTACTTC
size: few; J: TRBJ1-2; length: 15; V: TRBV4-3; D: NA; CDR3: CASSQEVTRDYGYTF; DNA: TGCGCCAGCAGCCAAGAGGTCACCAGAGACTATGGCTACACCTTC
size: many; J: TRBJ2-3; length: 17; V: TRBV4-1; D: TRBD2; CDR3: CASSQQTSGKSTDTQYF; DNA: TGCGCCAGCAGCCAACAGACTAGCGGAAAAAGCACAGATACGCAGTATTTT
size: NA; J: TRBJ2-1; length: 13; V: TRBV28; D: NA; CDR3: CASIRASYNEQFF; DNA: TGTGCCAGCATCCGGGCCTCCTACAATGAGCAGTTCTTC
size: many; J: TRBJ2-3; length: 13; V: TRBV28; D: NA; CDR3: CASSLSQTDTQYF; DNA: TGTGCCAGCAGTTTGAGCCAGACAGATACGCAGTATTTT
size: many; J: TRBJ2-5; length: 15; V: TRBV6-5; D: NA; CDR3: CASSYPAPAKETQYF; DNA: TGTGCCAGCAGTTACCCGGCCCCGGCTAAAGAGACCCAGTACTTC
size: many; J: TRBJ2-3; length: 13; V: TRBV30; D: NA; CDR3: CAWSRSRDSPEYF; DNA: TGTGCCTGGAGTCGAAGCAGGGACTCTCCGGAGTATTTT
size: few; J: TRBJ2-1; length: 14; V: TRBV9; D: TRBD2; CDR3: CASSATSGRAEQFF; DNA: TGTGCCAGCAGCGCGACTAGCGGGAGGGCGGAGCAGTTCTTC
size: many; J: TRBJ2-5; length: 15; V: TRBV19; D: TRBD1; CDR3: CASTNTGTGKETQYF; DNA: TGTGCCAGTACCAACACCGGGACAGGGAAAGAGACCCAGTACTTC
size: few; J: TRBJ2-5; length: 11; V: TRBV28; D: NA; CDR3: CASSRVETQYF; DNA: TGTGCCAGCAGTCGGGTAGAGACCCAGTACTTC
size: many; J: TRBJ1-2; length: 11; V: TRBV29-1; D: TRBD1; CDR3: CSVETGHGYTF; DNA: TGCAGCGTTGAGACAGGGCATGGCTACACCTTC
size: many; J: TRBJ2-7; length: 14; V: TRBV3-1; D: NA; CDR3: CASSQVEGLYEQYF; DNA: TGTGCCAGCAGCCAAGTCGAAGGGCTCTACGAGCAGTACTTC
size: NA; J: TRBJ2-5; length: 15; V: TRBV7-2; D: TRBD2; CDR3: CASSRLAGGPETQYF; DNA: TGTGCCAGCAGCCGACTAGCGGGGGGCCCTGAGACCCAGTACTTC
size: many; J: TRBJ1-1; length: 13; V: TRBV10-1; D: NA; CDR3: CASSETPGAEAFF; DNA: TGCGCCAGCAGTGAGACGCCAGGGGCTGAAGCTTTCTTT
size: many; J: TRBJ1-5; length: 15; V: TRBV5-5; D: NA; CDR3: CASSPRWGGNQPQHF; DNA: TGTGCCAGCAGCCCCCGGTGGGGAGGCAATCAGCCCCAGCATTTT
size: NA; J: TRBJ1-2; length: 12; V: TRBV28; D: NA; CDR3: CASSDARYGYTF; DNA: TGTGCCAGCAGTGACGCCAGATATGGCTACACCTTC
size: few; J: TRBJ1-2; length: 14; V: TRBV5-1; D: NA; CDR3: CASSPEGENYGYTF; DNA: TGCGCCAGCAGCCCGGAAGGGGAAAACTATGGCTACACCTTC
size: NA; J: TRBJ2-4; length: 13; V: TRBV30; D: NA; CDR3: CAWSKGGIDIQYF; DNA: TGTGCCTGGAGTAAGGGGGGGATAGACATTCAGTACTTC
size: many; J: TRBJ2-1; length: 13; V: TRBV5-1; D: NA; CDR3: CASSNGAGNEQFF; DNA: TGCGCCAGCAGCAACGGCGCAGGCAATGAGCAGTTCTTC
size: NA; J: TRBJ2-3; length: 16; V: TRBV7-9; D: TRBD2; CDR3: CASSPLLTGGADTQYF; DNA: TGTGCCAGCAGCCCCCTTTTGACGGGAGGGGCAGATACGCAGTATTTT
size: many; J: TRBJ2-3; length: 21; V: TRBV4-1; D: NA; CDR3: CASSQVELGSSWAPREDTQYF; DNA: TGCGCCAGCAGCCAAGTTGAACTCGGTTCGTCCTGGGCTCCCCGGGAAGATACGCAGTATTTT
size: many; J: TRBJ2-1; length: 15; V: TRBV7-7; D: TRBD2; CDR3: CASSPSTGGYNEQFF; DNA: TGTGCTAGCAGCCCGTCCACGGGAGGGTACAATGAGCAGTTCTTC
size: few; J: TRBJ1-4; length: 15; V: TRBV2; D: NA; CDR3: CASTSGGTRIEKLFF; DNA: TGTGCCAGCACATCGGGGGGGACAAGAATCGAAAAACTGTTTTTT
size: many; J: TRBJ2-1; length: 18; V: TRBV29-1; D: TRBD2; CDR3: CSVAAGLAGFTSYNEQFF; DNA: TGCAGCGTAGCAGCCGGACTAGCGGGATTTACTTCCTACAATGAGCAGTTCTTC
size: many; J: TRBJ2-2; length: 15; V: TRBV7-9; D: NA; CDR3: CASSSGTTRTGELFF; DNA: TGTGCCAGCAGCTCTGGGACGACTCGCACCGGGGAGCTGTTTTTT
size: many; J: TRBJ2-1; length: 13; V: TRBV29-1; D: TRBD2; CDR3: CSVEPLAGDEQFF; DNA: TGCAGCGTTGAACCCCTAGCGGGAGATGAGCAGTTCTTC
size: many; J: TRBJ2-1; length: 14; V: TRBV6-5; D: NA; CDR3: CASSYSTRATEQFF; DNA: TGTGCCAGCAGTTACTCGACCAGGGCGACTGAGCAGTTCTTC
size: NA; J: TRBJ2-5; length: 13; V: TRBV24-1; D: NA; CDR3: CATSDWDQETQYF; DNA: TGTGCCACCAGTGATTGGGACCAAGAGACCCAGTACTTC
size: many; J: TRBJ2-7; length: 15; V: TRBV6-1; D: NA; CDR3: CANGAVEDWNYEQYF; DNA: TGTGCCAACGGGGCGGTAGAGGACTGGAACTACGAGCAGTACTTC
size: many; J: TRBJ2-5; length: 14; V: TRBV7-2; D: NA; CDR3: CASSFNFPRETQYF; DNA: TGTGCCAGCAGCTTTAACTTCCCCCGGGAGACCCAGTACTTC
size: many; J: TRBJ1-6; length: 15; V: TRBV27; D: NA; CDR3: CASSHLTGGNSPLHF; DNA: TGTGCCAGCAGTCATCTGACAGGCGGTAATTCACCCCTCCACTTT
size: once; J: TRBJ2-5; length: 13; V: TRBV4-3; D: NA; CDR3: CASSLGYRETQYF; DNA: TGCGCCAGCAGCCTGGGTTACCGAGAGACCCAGTACTTC
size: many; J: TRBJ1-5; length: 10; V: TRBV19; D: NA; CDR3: CASKHQPQHF; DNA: TGTGCCAGTAAACATCAGCCCCAGCATTTT
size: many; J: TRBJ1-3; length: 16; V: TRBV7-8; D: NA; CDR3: CASSSQMSLSGNTIYF; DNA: TGTGCCAGCAGCTCGCAAATGAGCCTCTCTGGAAACACCATATATTTT
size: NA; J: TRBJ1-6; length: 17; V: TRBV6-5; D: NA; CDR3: CASSYSLPAQGISPLHF; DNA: TGTGCCAGCAGTTACTCGCTCCCCGCCCAGGGGATCTCACCCCTCCACTTT
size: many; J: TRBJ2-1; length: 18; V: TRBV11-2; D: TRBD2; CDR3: CASSAGGGLGAGGSEQFF; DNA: TGTGCCAGCAGCGCCGGTGGGGGTCTAGGAGCGGGAGGGAGTGAGCAGTTCTTC
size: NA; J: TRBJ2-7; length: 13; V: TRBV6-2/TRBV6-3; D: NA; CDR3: CASSYSRVGEQYF; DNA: TGTGCCAGCAGTTACTCTCGGGTCGGGGAGCAGTACTTC
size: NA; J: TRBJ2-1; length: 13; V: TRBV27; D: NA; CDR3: CASSFATVNEQFF; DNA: TGTGCCAGCAGTTTCGCGACGGTCAATGAGCAGTTCTTC
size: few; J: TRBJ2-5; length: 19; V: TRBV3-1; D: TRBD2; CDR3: CASSHRKGLAGLGWETQYF; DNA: TGTGCCAGCAGCCACCGTAAAGGTCTAGCGGGACTCGGATGGGAGACCCAGTACTTC
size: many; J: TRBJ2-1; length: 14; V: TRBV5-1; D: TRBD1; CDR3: CASRRQGPYNEQFF; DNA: TGCGCCAGCAGAAGACAGGGACCCTACAATGAGCAGTTCTTC